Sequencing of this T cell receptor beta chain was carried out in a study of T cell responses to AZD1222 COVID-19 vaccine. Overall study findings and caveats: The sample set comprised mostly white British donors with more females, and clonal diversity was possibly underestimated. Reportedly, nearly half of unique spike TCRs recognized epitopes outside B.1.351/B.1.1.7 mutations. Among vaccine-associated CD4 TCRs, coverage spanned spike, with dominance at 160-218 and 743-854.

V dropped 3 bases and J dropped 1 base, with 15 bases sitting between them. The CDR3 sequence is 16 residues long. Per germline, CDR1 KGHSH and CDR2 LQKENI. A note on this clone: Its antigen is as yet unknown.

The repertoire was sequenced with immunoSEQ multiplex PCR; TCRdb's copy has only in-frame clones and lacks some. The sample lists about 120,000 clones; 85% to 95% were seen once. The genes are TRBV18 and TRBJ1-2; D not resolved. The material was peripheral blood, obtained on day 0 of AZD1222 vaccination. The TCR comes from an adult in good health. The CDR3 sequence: CASSPFLENFNYGYTF. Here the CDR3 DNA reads TGTGCCAGCTCACCGTTTTTGGAGAATTTTAACTATGGCTACACCTTC.